The sequence of this T cell receptor beta chain was determined in a study of vaccination effects on CD4 cells after COVID-19. Study in general: Early and late post-vaccination samples came from three convalescent patients. Median timing of post-vaccine samples was 72 days after the second dose.

ViraFEST used viral peptide pools to expand antigen-specific CD4+ T cells before sequencing. The authors isolated CD4+ T cells after 9 to 10 days of culture. This individual tested PCR-positive for SARS-CoV-2 infection between March and December 2020. The cohort was immunized with two doses of either the BNT162b2 or mRNA-1273 vaccine. A density of fewer than 2.5 million PBMC per well was used; these cells were cultured with 10 IU/ml IL-2 and about 9.5 ug/ml peptides. Days 3 and 7 saw half the medium replaced with IL-2 medium. The data were produced by immunoSEQ multiplex PCR, yet TCRdb's version contains in-frame clones alone and is incomplete. The sample contains 17,000 or so clones, about 70% of which appear only once. A remark on this clone: The antigen remains unidentified.

The CDR3 is 16 residues long. V was cut by 4 bases and J by 1 base, with 16 bases left in between. Germline CDR1 is SGHNT and CDR2 is YYREEE (reference sequence). The TCR was taken from a human donor who had a prior SARS-CoV-2 infection. The J gene is TRBJ2-3, the V gene TRBV5-4; D perhaps matches TRBD2 (6 bases). The source was CD4+ T cells from PBMCs cultured with SARS-CoV-2 spike peptides, collected after COVID-19 vaccination. In DNA form, the CDR3 reads TGTGCCAGCAGCAGAGGAGGGCAGGGACGCACAGATACGCAGTATTTT. It encodes CASSRGGQGRTDTQYF.